A selection of T cell receptor beta chains follows, all from one sample in a study of T cell changes during pregnancy in multiple sclerosis. Measured with immunoSEQ multiplex PCR; TCRdb has only the in-frame clones, and not every one. This table has more than 95,000 clones, roughly nine tenths appearing once. Sequenced material: peripheral blood, taken after pregnancy. The source is a female donor with multiple sclerosis, enrolled in a pregnancy study. The CDR3 runs from the conserved cysteine through the conserved F or W. A D gene is named only where the DNA matches it firmly. The size entry is marked missing in some rows and otherwise reads once, few, many or a size class.

v_call	d_call	j_call	clone_size	cdr3_aa	cdr3_nt
TRBV2	-	TRBJ2-2	-	CACLAGTPNTGELFF	TGTGCCTGCCTTGCGGGCACTCCGAACACCGGGGAGCTGTTTTTT
TRBV6-5	TRBD1	TRBJ2-7	-	CASSYAGTGRYEQYF	TGTGCCAGCAGTTACGCTGGGACAGGTAGGTACGAGCAGTACTTC
TRBV6-1	-	TRBJ2-4	-	CASYDGWGGGIQYF	TGTGCCAGCTACGACGGGTGGGGAGGTGGCATTCAGTACTTC
TRBV5-1	-	TRBJ2-1	-	CASSLDPLTSTYNEQFF	TGCGCCAGCAGCTTGGACCCCTTGACATCTACCTACAATGAGCAGTTCTTC
TRBV5-1	TRBD1	TRBJ2-1	-	CASTEDRNEQFF	TGCGCCAGCACCGAGGACAGGAATGAGCAGTTCTTC
TRBV19	TRBD2	TRBJ2-1	-	CASSPRTSGRTYNEQFF	TGTGCCAGTAGTCCCCGGACTAGCGGAAGAACCTACAATGAGCAGTTCTTC
TRBV18	TRBD1	TRBJ1-1	-	CASSPLRDRGHTEAFF	TGTGCCAGCTCACCACTCCGGGACAGGGGGCACACTGAAGCTTTCTTT
TRBV27	TRBD1	TRBJ2-4	-	CASSPYSWGQGNIQYF	TGTGCCAGCAGCCCGTACTCCTGGGGACAGGGGAACATTCAGTACTTC
TRBV6-5	TRBD1	TRBJ2-7	-	CASRSGTGPYEQYF	TGTGCCAGCAGATCCGGGACAGGTCCCTACGAGCAGTACTTC
TRBV19	-	TRBJ2-7	-	CASSTTRTDFYEQYF	TGTGCCAGTAGTACCACCCGGACAGATTTCTACGAGCAGTACTTC
TRBV5-8	TRBD1	TRBJ2-5	-	CASSLGTAALGETQYF	TGTGCCAGCAGCTTAGGGACAGCCGCTTTGGGTGAGACCCAGTACTTC
TRBV19	-	TRBJ2-7	-	CASSIDPAGSSTTREQYF	TGTGCCAGTAGTATAGATCCGGCGGGGAGTTCTACTACTAGAGAGCAGTACTTC
TRBV6-5	TRBD1	TRBJ1-5	-	CASRGQGDQPQHF	TGTGCCAGCAGAGGACAGGGGGATCAGCCCCAGCATTTT
TRBV15	-	TRBJ1-2	-	CATSRDRREPGPYGYTF	TGTGCCACCAGCAGAGATCGGAGGGAGCCGGGGCCGTATGGCTACACCTTC
TRBV4-3	-	TRBJ1-2	-	CASSQDRTGAYGYTF	TGCGCCAGCAGCCAAGACCGAACAGGCGCCTATGGCTACACCTTC
TRBV6-5	-	TRBJ1-3	-	CASSRTEDSGNTIYF	TGTGCCAGCAGCCGGACAGAAGACTCTGGAAACACCATATATTTT
TRBV5-4	TRBD1	TRBJ2-7	few	CASSFSKGANHEQYF	TGTGCCAGCAGCTTCTCCAAGGGGGCGAATCACGAGCAGTACTTC
TRBV19	-	TRBJ2-2	-	CASSMKTATGELFF	TGTGCCAGTAGTATGAAGACAGCCACCGGGGAGCTGTTTTTT
TRBV9	TRBD1	TRBJ1-1	-	CASSVGRGRAFF	TGTGCCAGCAGCGTAGGCAGGGGGAGAGCTTTCTTT
TRBV2	TRBD1	TRBJ2-3	-	CASRFDRGRFGDTQYF	TGTGCCAGCAGGTTTGACAGGGGTCGGTTCGGGGATACGCAGTATTTT
TRBV6-1	-	TRBJ1-5	-	CASSDDGAYQPQHF	TGTGCCAGCAGTGATGATGGGGCCTATCAGCCCCAGCATTTT
TRBV18	TRBD1	TRBJ2-3	-	CASSPTTGLTDTQYF	TGTGCCAGCTCACCAACGACAGGGCTCACAGATACGCAGTATTTT
TRBV19	-	TRBJ1-4	-	CASSIGRRPQIPTNEKLFF	TGTGCCAGTAGTATAGGGCGGCGTCCCCAGATTCCAACTAATGAAAAACTGTTTTTT
TRBV5-1	TRBD1	TRBJ2-1	-	CASTLVLGGTGVYNEQFF	TGCGCCAGCACCCTCGTGCTCGGAGGGACAGGGGTGTACAATGAGCAGTTCTTC
TRBV28	TRBD1	TRBJ2-7	-	CASRPLDRGLPYEQYF	TGTGCCAGCAGACCCCTGGACAGGGGGCTCCCATACGAGCAGTACTTC
TRBV6-5	-	TRBJ1-1	-	CASSYVAGVNTEAFF	TGTGCCAGCAGTTACGTGGCAGGGGTGAACACTGAAGCTTTCTTT
TRBV4-3	-	TRBJ1-1	few	CASSQDWATTEAFF	TGCGCCAGCAGCCAAGATTGGGCGACCACTGAAGCTTTCTTT
TRBV5-5	TRBD1	TRBJ1-5	-	CASSKTGVQPQHF	TGTGCCAGCAGCAAGACAGGGGTTCAGCCCCAGCATTTT
TRBV5-1	-	TRBJ2-5	-	CASKGQIRTDYQETQYF	TGCGCCAGCAAGGGTCAAATCCGGACAGACTACCAAGAGACCCAGTACTTC
TRBV5-4	-	TRBJ1-2	-	CASSRGNTGSYGYTF	TGTGCCAGCAGCCGCGGAAACACCGGCAGCTATGGCTACACCTTC
TRBV28	TRBD1	TRBJ1-5	-	CASRYNYRGPSQPQHF	TGTGCCAGCAGGTATAACTACAGGGGGCCGAGTCAGCCCCAGCATTTT
TRBV7-8	-	TRBJ2-1	once	CASSGYQVGSYNEQFF	TGTGCCAGCAGCGGTTACCAGGTCGGCTCCTACAATGAGCAGTTCTTC
TRBV27	-	TRBJ2-7	-	CASSQGSFYEQYF	TGTGCCAGCAGCCAGGGATCGTTCTACGAGCAGTACTTC
TRBV10-3	-	TRBJ2-3	-	CAISESSPDTQYF	TGTGCCATCAGTGAGTCGAGTCCAGATACGCAGTATTTT
TRBV11-1	TRBD1	TRBJ2-7	-	CASSPKGGISYEQYF	TGTGCCAGCAGCCCTAAAGGGGGCATCTCCTACGAGCAGTACTTC
TRBV28	-	TRBJ1-2	-	CASSLFGGSYGYTF	TGTGCCAGCAGTTTATTCGGGGGGAGCTATGGCTACACCTTC
TRBV7-2	TRBD1	TRBJ2-5	-	CASSLGTATETQYF	TGTGCCAGCAGCCTCGGGACAGCCACGGAGACCCAGTACTTC
TRBV5-1	-	TRBJ2-1	-	CASSPPSLSSYNEQFF	TGCGCCAGCAGCCCCCCCAGTTTAAGCTCCTACAATGAGCAGTTCTTC
TRBV6-1	TRBD1	TRBJ1-1	few	CASSEPGQGFAEAFF	TGTGCCAGCAGTGAACCGGGACAGGGGTTTGCTGAAGCTTTCTTT
TRBV5-1	TRBD1	TRBJ2-7	-	CASSGQGTYEQYF	TGCGCCAGCAGCGGACAGGGGACCTACGAGCAGTACTTC